The entry below describes one T cell receptor beta chain. Preparation of the TCRbeta library involved a method that used unique molecular identifiers. A single record per CDR3 protein comes from TCRdb applying MiXCR to the PCR reads. The sample holds over 300,000 distinct CDR3 sequences, 10% seen once. Germline loops: CDR1 GTSNPN, CDR2 SVGIG (reference sequence). The CDR3 is 12 residues long. Trimming left V 1 base short and J 7 bases short, with 11 bases between. This specimen belongs to a study of T-cell reconstitution after alpha-beta-depleted transplantation in children. The origin of this receptor is a human donor who donated a stem cell graft to a child with acute lymphoblastic leukemia. Sequences were derived from PBMCs from the stem cell graft donor, sampled from the stem cell graft. The chain uses TRBV30 and TRBJ2-7; D is ambiguous. This chain's CDR3 is CAWSGPNTEQYF. Written as DNA, the CDR3 is TGTGCCTGGAGTGGCCCTAATACAGAGCAGTACTTC.